This paragraph covers one T cell receptor beta chain sequence. Per the study methods: Counts of nucleated cells, estimated from reference gene primer amplification, were obtained. Generated by immunoSEQ multiplex PCR, the TCRdb table keeps only in-frame clones and is missing some. V and J calls and clone size are as listed in that table; D and trimming were resolved from the DNA. The table shows about 260,000 clones, with around 84% occurring only once. This entry is derived from a study of blood T cell repertoires in COVID-19. Study details: Donors in the United States, Italy and Spain gave samples during acute or convalescent COVID-19. PBMCs, B-cell-depleted T cells, or T cells provided the cDNA or gDNA that made up the material.

The TCR was taken from a man between 60 and 75 years old with acute or convalescent COVID-19. The specimen sequenced was peripheral blood.

The CDR3 spells CASSQAAGTSGKNEQFF. CDR3 bases: TGCGCCAGCAGCCAAGCCGCCGGGACTAGCGGGAAAAATGAGCAGTTCTTC. The V gene is TRBV4-3, the J gene TRBJ2-1, with 13 nucleotides matching TRBD2. Trimming removed 1 base from V and 7 bases from J; junction bases left unmatched: 7. The CDR3 spans 17 residues. Germline CDR1 reads LGHNA; CDR2 reads YSLEER.